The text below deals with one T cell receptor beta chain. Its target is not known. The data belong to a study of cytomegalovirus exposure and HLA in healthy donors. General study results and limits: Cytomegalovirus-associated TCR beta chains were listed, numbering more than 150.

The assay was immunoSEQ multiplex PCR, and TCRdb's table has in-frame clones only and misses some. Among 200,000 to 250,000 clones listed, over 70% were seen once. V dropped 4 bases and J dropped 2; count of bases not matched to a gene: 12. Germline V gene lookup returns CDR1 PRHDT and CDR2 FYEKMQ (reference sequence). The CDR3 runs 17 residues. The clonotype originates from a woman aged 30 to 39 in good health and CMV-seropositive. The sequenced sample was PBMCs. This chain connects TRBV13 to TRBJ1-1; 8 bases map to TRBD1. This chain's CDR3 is CASSSIFRGQGNTEAFF. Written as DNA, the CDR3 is TGTGCCAGCAGCTCGATCTTTCGCGGACAGGGCAACACTGAAGCTTTCTTT.